This T cell receptor beta chain was recovered during a study of T-cell memory formation after mild COVID-19 (dated by TCRdb to the early 2020s). About the investigation overall: TCR sequence clusters from the two donors were largely donor specific. T-cell clones expanding and contracting after mild COVID-19 in two donors were tracked by longitudinal TCRalpha and TCRbeta repertoire sequencing. Two young, previously healthy adult volunteers made up the cohort, one male and one female.

Paper-wide results and their limitations: Contracting CD4+ clones were found mainly in CM and EM memory subsets, while CD8+ clones were enriched in EMRA. Whether the second-wave clones peaking on day 37 were SARS-CoV-2 specific was not confirmed. The detection of some responding clones in pre-infection memory suggests that pre-existing cross-reactive memory T cells joined the SARS-CoV-2 response. Clones that contracted from day 15 to 85 showed balanced CD4/CD8 phenotypes, whereas a second wave of clones that expanded from day 15 to 37 leaned towards CD4+. The study covered only a couple of mild cases, and larger cohorts including severe cases with pre-infection samples were considered necessary.

TCRdb shows the sequencer as Illumina NovaSeq 6000. Using 5'RACE with constant-segment primers, TCRalpha and TCRbeta cDNA libraries were constructed, with sample barcodes and unique molecular identifiers added in the process. Trizol reagent was used to extract RNA from every sample. Library amplification was performed in two PCR steps, and a second sample barcode and Illumina TruSeq adapters were introduced in the second step. The libraries were sequenced on an Illumina NovaSeq using 2 x 150 bp paired-end reads. The paper's processing steps were these. With migec v1.2.7, reads were demultiplexed and then collapsed into UMI-guided consensus sequences. Using mixcr v2.1.11, the UMI consensuses were aligned to TRA and TRB V and J templates and assembled into clonotypes. A clonotype was counted as expanded or contracted only if both edgeR and NoisET called the change significant, with noise models trained on biological replicates. For edgeR calls, a false discovery rate-adjusted p below 0.01 and a log2 fold-change threshold of 1 were applied. PCA with hierarchical clustering of max-normalized trajectories of the 1000 most abundant clonotypes was used as exploratory dynamics analysis. Each responding clone was given a CD4 or CD8 phenotype based on the CD4+ and CD8+ repertoires, which had been sequenced separately. TCRdb reprocessed the public reads (quality trimming at Q25 with fastp, clone calling with MiXCR) and kept in-frame beta chains. Identical CDR3 protein sequences are pooled into one entry, listed with their most common genes and DNA. TCRdb assigned the V and J calls; the authors' analysis was not used. This sample is represented by fewer than 250,000 distinct CDR3 sequences; roughly a tenth of them were singletons. Approximately 2.8% of the sample is held by the ten biggest clonotypes.

Ficoll-Paque density gradient centrifugation was the method used to isolate PBMCs. In regard to this clonotype: This receptor's antigen is unknown. Per-base qualities were not stored, and no clone one base away is much larger.

Sequenced: PBMCs or a T cell subset sorted from them (not recorded which). The receptor was derived from a young man who had mild COVID-19 (a few samples of this study predate the infection). The sample titles of this study are shuffled in the database, so cell type and time point are left out; the donor was told from shared clones.

The nucleotides read TGTGCCAGCTCTGCCCCTGGCGGGGTCTTCGGGTTAGTTAATCAGCCCCAGCATTTT. This translates into CASSAPGGVFGLVNQPQHF. This receptor chain uses TRBV7-2 and TRBJ1-5, with the identity of the D gene unclear. Looking up the germline V gene yields CDR1 SGHTA and CDR2 FQGNSA. The CDR3, cysteine through phenylalanine, is 19 amino acids long. Left in the record is the CDR3 DNA by itself, 57 bases read in frame from the first base. V is shortened by 8 bases, J by 4 bases, and the region joining them spans 30 bases.